These T cell receptor beta chains were read from a single sample in a study of OX40 agonist ivuxolimab in advanced cancers. Assay: immunoSEQ multiplex PCR; the TCRdb copy retains only in-frame clones and omits some. The data hold about 58,000 clones, with 86% observed a single time. Material: CD4+ or CD8+ T cells sorted from blood, obtained in a trial of the OX40 agonist ivuxolimab. The source of these receptors is an adult with an advanced solid tumor such as melanoma, head and neck, liver or kidney cancer. Both conserved end residues are part of each CDR3. Each record gives: V gene, D gene, J gene, clone size, CDR3 protein, CDR3 DNA. The D gene is left open where the match is weak. Not every row has a clone size; where given, it reads once, few, many or a size class.

TRBV19,.,TRBJ1-1,.,CASSMGAPGPGTEAFF,TGTGCCAGTAGTATGGGGGCTCCGGGCCCAGGCACTGAAGCTTTCTTT
TRBV4-1,TRBD2,TRBJ2-7,once,CASGARGGYEQYF,TGCGCCAGCGGCGCCCGGGGGGGCTACGAGCAGTACTTC
TRBV27,TRBD1,TRBJ1-1,.,CASIGTGVMNTEAFF,TGTGCCAGCATTGGGACAGGGGTCATGAACACTGAAGCTTTCTTT
TRBV18,TRBD1,TRBJ2-3,.,CASSRRDRGGPDTQYF,TGTGCCAGCTCACGCCGGGACAGGGGCGGTCCAGATACGCAGTATTTT
TRBV5-1,TRBD1,TRBJ1-1,.,CASSSTTGQGTEAFF,TGCGCCAGCAGCTCGACGACAGGGCAGGGCACTGAAGCTTTCTTT
TRBV25-1,TRBD2,TRBJ2-1,.,CASSVAGGHNEQFF,TGTGCCAGCAGTGTCGCGGGGGGACACAATGAGCAGTTCTTC
TRBV18,.,TRBJ2-1,.,CASSPVVYNEQFF,TGTGCCAGCTCACCCGTAGTCTACAATGAGCAGTTCTTC
TRBV10-3,.,TRBJ1-1,.,CAIRSEVTEAFF,TGTGCCATCAGGAGTGAAGTCACTGAAGCTTTCTTT
TRBV6-1,.,TRBJ1-4,.,CASSAGKNEKLFF,TGTGCCAGCAGTGCGGGGAAGAATGAAAAACTGTTTTTT
TRBV5-1,TRBD2,TRBJ2-5,.,CASSLVAGASGETQYF,TGCGCCAGCAGCTTGGTAGCGGGGGCGTCCGGGGAGACCCAGTACTTC
TRBV9,.,TRBJ2-1,.,CASSVTGGLFSYNEQFF,TGTGCCAGCAGCGTCACGGGGGGCCTATTCTCCTACAATGAGCAGTTCTTC
TRBV19,.,TRBJ2-1,few,CASTPRRGQGSEQFF,TGTGCCAGTACTCCCCGAAGAGGGCAGGGTTCCGAGCAGTTCTTC
TRBV19,.,TRBJ1-1,.,CASRAHPSDEAFF,TGTGCCAGTAGGGCCCACCCCTCGGACGAAGCTTTCTTT
TRBV2,TRBD1,TRBJ1-6,.,CASRGGQGRNSPLHF,TGTGCCAGCAGGGGGGGACAGGGTAGGAATTCACCCCTCCACTTT
TRBV5-1,.,TRBJ1-3,.,CASSLGTISGNTIYF,TGCGCCAGCAGCTTGGGGACAATCTCTGGAAACACCATATATTTT
TRBV19,.,TRBJ1-2,.,CASSSSATVYGYTF,TGTGCCAGTAGTTCTTCGGCGACAGTCTATGGCTACACCTTC
TRBV5-1,TRBD1,TRBJ1-1,.,CASRHLDRGNTEAFF,TGCGCCAGCAGACACCTTGACAGGGGGAACACTGAAGCTTTCTTT
TRBV6-5,.,TRBJ1-4,.,CASSYGGADEKLFF,TGTGCCAGCAGTTACGGGGGGGCTGATGAAAAACTGTTTTTT
TRBV9,.,TRBJ1-3,.,CASSVGATSSGNTIYF,TGTGCCAGCAGCGTAGGGGCCACGAGCTCTGGAAACACCATATATTTT
TRBV19,.,TRBJ1-1,medium-sized,CASSTAWGENTEAFF,TGTGCCAGTAGTACGGCGTGGGGGGAGAACACTGAAGCTTTCTTT
TRBV7-2,.,TRBJ1-3,.,CASSFQIIGADSRNTIYF,TGTGCCAGCAGCTTCCAGATAATTGGGGCTGATTCACGAAACACCATATATTTT
TRBV27,TRBD1,TRBJ1-4,.,CASSLGTATLNEKLFF,TGTGCCAGCAGTCTAGGGACAGCCACTCTCAATGAAAAACTGTTTTTT
TRBV5-8,.,TRBJ2-3,once,CASSLFGGDTQYF,TGTGCCAGCAGCTTGTTCGGAGGAGATACGCAGTATTTT
TRBV4-1,.,TRBJ2-5,once,CASSQGSLGGTQYF,TGCGCCAGCAGCCAAGGTTCCCTGGGGGGGACCCAGTACTTC
TRBV12-5,.,TRBJ2-3,.,CASGLMGTQYF,TGTGCTAGTGGTTTGATGGGTACGCAGTATTTT
TRBV19,.,TRBJ2-1,.,CASSLRSRYEQFF,TGTGCCAGTAGTCTCCGGAGTCGGTATGAGCAGTTCTTC
TRBV7-9,TRBD1,TRBJ1-2,.,CASSLGTGGYGYTF,TGTGCCAGCAGCCTTGGGACAGGGGGATATGGCTACACCTTC
TRBV5-6,.,TRBJ2-6,.,CASSMGPSGANVLTF,TGTGCCAGCAGCATGGGACCCTCTGGGGCCAACGTCCTGACTTTC